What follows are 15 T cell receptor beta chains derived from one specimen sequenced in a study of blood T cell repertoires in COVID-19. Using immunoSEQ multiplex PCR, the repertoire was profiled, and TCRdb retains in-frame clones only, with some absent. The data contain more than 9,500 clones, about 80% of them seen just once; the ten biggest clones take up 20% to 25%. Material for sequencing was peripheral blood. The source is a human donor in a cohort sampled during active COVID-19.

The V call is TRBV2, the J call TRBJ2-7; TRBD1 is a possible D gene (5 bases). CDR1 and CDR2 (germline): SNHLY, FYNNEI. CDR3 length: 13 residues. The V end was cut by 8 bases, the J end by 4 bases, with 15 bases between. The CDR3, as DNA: TGTGCCAGCTCTGGACAAGAAAGTTACGAGCAGTACTTC. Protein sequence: CASSGQESYEQYF.

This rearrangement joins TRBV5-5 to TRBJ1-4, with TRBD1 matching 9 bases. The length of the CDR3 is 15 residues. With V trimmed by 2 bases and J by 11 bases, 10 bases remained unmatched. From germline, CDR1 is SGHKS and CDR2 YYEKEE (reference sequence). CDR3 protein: CASSLPGQGVKKLFF. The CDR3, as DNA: TGTGCCAGCAGCTTACCGGGACAGGGAGTGAAGAAACTGTTTTTT. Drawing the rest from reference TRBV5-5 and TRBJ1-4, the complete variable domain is DAGVTQSPTHLIKTRGQQVTLRCSPISGHKSVSWYQQVLGQGPQFIFQYYEKEERGRGNFPDRFSARQFPNYSSELNVNALLLGDSALYLCASSLPGQGVKKLFFGSGTQLSVL.

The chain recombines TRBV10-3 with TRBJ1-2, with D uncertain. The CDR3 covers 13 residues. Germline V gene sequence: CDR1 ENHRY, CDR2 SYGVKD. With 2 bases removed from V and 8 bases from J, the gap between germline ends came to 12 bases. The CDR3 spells CAISEGELRGYTF. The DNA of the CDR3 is TGTGCCATCAGTGAGGGAGAGCTCCGGGGCTACACCTTC.

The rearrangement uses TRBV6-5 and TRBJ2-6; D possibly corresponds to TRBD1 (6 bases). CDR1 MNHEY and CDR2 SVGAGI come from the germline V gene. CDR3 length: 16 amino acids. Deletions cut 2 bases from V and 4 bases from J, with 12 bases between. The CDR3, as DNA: TGTGCCAGCAGTTACGGAGGCAGGGGAGGGGCCAACGTCCTGACTTTC. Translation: CASSYGGRGGANVLTF.

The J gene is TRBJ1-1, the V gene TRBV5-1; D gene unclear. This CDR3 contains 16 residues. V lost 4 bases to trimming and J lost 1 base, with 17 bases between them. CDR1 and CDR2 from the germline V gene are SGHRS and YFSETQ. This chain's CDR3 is CASSRGPGEGNTEAFF. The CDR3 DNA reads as TGCGCCAGCAGCCGTGGGCCGGGAGAAGGGAACACTGAAGCTTTCTTT.

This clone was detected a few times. CDR3 nucleotides: TGTGCCAGTCCAGCGAACACCGGGGAGCTGTTTTTT. It encodes CASPANTGELFF. The V call is TRBV30, the J call TRBJ2-2, with D unresolved. V was trimmed by 8 bases and J by 0 bases, leaving 7 bases between them. CDR1 is GTSNPN, CDR2 SVGIG, per germline (reference sequence). The CDR3 covers 12 residues.

CDR3 nucleotide sequence: TGTGCCAGCAGCCCGGGACTAGCGATCTCCTACGAGCAGTACTTC. The encoded protein is CASSPGLAISYEQYF. The V gene is TRBV6-2 or TRBV6-3, the J gene TRBJ2-7; 10 bases fit TRBD2. The CDR3 sequence is 15 residues long. Germline CDR1 MNHEY, CDR2 SVGEGT. V trimming: 6 bases; J trimming: 0 bases; junction bases outside the gene matches: 5.

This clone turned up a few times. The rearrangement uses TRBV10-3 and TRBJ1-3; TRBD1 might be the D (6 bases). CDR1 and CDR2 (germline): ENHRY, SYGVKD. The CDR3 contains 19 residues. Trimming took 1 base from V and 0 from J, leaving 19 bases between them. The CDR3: CAISEFTTGQYGSGNTIYF. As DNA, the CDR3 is TGTGCCATCAGTGAGTTTACCACCGGACAGTACGGCTCTGGAAACACCATATATTTT.

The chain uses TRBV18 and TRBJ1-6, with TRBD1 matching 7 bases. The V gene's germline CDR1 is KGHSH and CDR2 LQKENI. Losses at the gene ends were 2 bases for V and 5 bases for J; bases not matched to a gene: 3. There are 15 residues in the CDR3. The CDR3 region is CASSPSGQDNSPLHF. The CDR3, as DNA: TGTGCCAGCTCACCAAGCGGACAGGATAATTCACCCCTCCACTTT.

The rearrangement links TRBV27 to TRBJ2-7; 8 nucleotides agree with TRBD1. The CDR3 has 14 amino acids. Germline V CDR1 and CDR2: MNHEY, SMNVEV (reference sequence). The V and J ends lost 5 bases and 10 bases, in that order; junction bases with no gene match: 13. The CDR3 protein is CASSPAPGRGQQYF. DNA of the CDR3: TGTGCCAGCAGTCCAGCTCCCGGCAGGGGGCAACAGTACTTC.

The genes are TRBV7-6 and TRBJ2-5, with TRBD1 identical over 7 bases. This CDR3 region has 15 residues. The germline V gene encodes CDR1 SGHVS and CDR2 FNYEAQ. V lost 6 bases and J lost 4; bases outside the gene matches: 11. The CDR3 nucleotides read TGTGCCAGCAGTAATAACAGGGACAGCGGAGAGACCCAGTACTTC. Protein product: CASSNNRDSGETQYF.

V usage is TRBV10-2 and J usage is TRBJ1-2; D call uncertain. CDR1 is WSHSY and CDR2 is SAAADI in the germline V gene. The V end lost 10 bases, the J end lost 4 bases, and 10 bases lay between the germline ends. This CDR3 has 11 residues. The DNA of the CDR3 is TGCGCCAACGGACTTTCCTATGGCTACACCTTC. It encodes CANGLSYGYTF.

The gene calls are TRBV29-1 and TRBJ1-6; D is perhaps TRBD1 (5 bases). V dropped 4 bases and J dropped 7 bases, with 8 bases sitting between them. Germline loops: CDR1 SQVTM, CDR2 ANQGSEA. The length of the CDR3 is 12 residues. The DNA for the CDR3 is TGCAGCGTTGGGGAGGGGAATTCACCCCTCCACTTT. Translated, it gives CSVGEGNSPLHF.

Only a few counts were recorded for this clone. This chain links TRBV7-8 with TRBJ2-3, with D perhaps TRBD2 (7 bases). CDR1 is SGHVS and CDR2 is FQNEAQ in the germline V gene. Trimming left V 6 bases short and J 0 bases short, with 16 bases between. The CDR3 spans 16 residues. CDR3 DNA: TGTGCCAGCAGTTTCCTAGGGGGGGCAAGCACAGATACGCAGTATTTT. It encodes CASSFLGGASTDTQYF.

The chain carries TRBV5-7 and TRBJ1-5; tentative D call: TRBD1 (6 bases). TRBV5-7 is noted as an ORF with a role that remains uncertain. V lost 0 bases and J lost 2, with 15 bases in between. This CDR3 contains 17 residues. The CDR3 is CASSLAQGLKGNQPQHF. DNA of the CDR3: TGTGCCAGCAGCTTGGCCCAGGGGCTCAAGGGCAATCAGCCCCAGCATTTT.